Shown below are 13 T cell receptor beta chains from a single sample sequenced in a study of blood T cell repertoires in COVID-19. Libraries were prepared by immunoSEQ multiplex PCR; TCRdb keeps only in-frame clonotypes and omits some of them. Here the sample spans approximately 47,000 clones, more than 75% being singletons. What was sequenced was peripheral blood. The receptors stem from a woman between 55 and 75 years old with acute or convalescent COVID-19.

The chain employs TRBV6-6 and TRBJ1-2; the D is unclear. CDR3 length: 13 residues. The germline CDR1 and CDR2 sequences are MNHNY and SVGAGI (reference sequence). V dropped 0 bases and J dropped 4 bases, with 6 bases sitting between them. The CDR3 region is CASSYSEIYGYTF. DNA of the CDR3: TGTGCCAGCAGTTACTCAGAGATCTATGGCTACACCTTC.

This clone turned up a few times. This sequence joins TRBV6-6 and TRBJ2-3; D is uncertain. The germline CDR1 and CDR2 sequences are MNHNY and SVGAGI (reference sequence). The V end was cut by 3 bases, the J end by 0 bases, with 4 bases between. This CDR3 is 13 amino acids long. This chain's CDR3 is CASSYESTDTQYF. The CDR3 DNA reads as TGTGCCAGCAGTTATGAGAGCACAGATACGCAGTATTTT.

The genes are TRBV12-3 or TRBV12-4 and TRBJ1-2; TRBD1 matches at 7 bases. The CDR3 consists of 11 residues. V trimming: 5 bases; J trimming: 10 bases; junction bases outside the gene matches: 4. CDR3 protein: CASSPGQTYTF. Here the CDR3 DNA reads TGTGCCAGCAGTCCGGGACAGACCTACACCTTC.

This chain links TRBV12-3 or TRBV12-4 with TRBJ1-4; D call uncertain. This CDR3 comprises 11 residues. Trimming left V 3 bases short and J 10 bases short, with 6 bases between. The CDR3 DNA is TGTGCCAGCAGTTTGAGGCGAAAACTGTTTTTT. Its translation: CASSLRRKLFF.

The chain uses TRBV27 and TRBJ1-6; possible D gene TRBD1, 6 bases. The V gene lost 0 bases and the J gene lost 10 bases, with 13 bases spanning the gap. The CDR3 is 15 amino acids. Germline lookup yields CDR1 MNHEY and CDR2 SMNVEV (reference sequence). This CDR3 reads CASSLSSRGSSPLHF. Here the CDR3 DNA reads TGTGCCAGCAGTTTATCGTCCAGGGGTAGCTCACCCCTCCACTTT.

The CDR3 nucleotides are TGTGCCAGCAGCTTCGGGAGGGCCGGGGAGCTGTTTTTT. Amino acid sequence: CASSFGRAGELFF. The chain couples TRBV7-2 to TRBJ2-2; 8 bases fit TRBD2. The V gene's germline CDR1 is SGHTA and CDR2 FQGNSA. J gave up 6 bases and V 3 bases, and 0 bases lay outside the gene matches. The CDR3 totals 13 residues.

This clone was found once. This sequence joins TRBV2 and TRBJ2-5; 9 bases are shared with TRBD1. The trim removed 6 bases at V and 6 bases at J, leaving 8 bases unmatched. The germline CDR1 and CDR2 sequences are SNHLY and FYNNEI. The CDR3 has 14 amino acids. The CDR3 loop reads CASSTGGQGQTQYF. The CDR3 nucleotides read TGTGCCAGCAGCACGGGGGGACAGGGACAGACCCAGTACTTC.

V and J are TRBV7-3 and TRBJ2-1, with D maybe TRBD2 (6 bases). Germline CDR1 is SGHTA and CDR2 is FQGTGA. Deletions cut 4 bases from V and 12 bases from J, with 28 bases between. The CDR3 has 17 amino acids. The CDR3 DNA follows: TGTGCCAGCAGCTATAGGGACCCGGGACTCACTTTTTATGGGCAGTTCTTC. It codes for CASSYRDPGLTFYGQFF.

The rearrangement links TRBV9 to TRBJ1-1; weak D call: TRBD1 (5 bases). This CDR3 comprises 13 residues. The V end was cut by 4 bases, the J end by 1 base, with 8 bases between. Germline V gives CDR1 SGDLS, CDR2 YYNGEE. CDR3 sequence (DNA): TGTGCCAGCAGCCTCGGACAGAACACTGAAGCTTTCTTT. This translates into CASSLGQNTEAFF.

J is TRBJ2-5 and V is TRBV2; 10 nucleotides align to TRBD1. Germline V gene sequence: CDR1 SNHLY, CDR2 FYNNEI. This CDR3 has 16 residues. V lost 9 bases, J lost 2 bases, and 12 bases stayed unmatched. CDR3 bases: TGTGCCAGTAGACAGGGGGCCGGATTACCTCAAGAGACCCAGTACTTC. Translating it yields CASRQGAGLPQETQYF.

CDR3 residues: CASSDRPGFSDSPLHF. CDR3 bases: TGTGCCAGCAGTGACCGTCCAGGGTTTTCTGATTCACCCCTCCACTTT. This rearrangement joins TRBV6-1 to TRBJ1-6, with a tentative D call TRBD1 (5 bases). Trimming left V 3 bases short and J 8 bases short, with 17 bases between. The CDR3 consists of 16 residues. Germline CDR1 is MNHNS and CDR2 is SASEGT.

This chain links TRBV19 with TRBJ2-1, with TRBD1 matching 9 bases. This CDR3 is 14 amino acids long. Germline V gene sequence: CDR1 LNHDA, CDR2 SQIVND (reference sequence). V trimming: 9 bases; J trimming: 3 bases; junction bases outside the gene matches: 6. The CDR3 protein is CASYPGQGYNEQFF. For the CDR3, the DNA is TGTGCCAGCTATCCGGGACAGGGCTACAATGAGCAGTTCTTC.

The chain recombines TRBV19 with TRBJ1-1, with 8 bases lining up with TRBD1. V lost 5 bases, J lost 1 base, and 3 bases stayed unmatched. This CDR3 has 14 residues. Germline V CDR1 and CDR2: LNHDA, SQIVND (reference sequence). CDR3 in DNA: TGTGCCAGTAGTTCCCAGGGGGCGAACACTGAAGCTTTCTTT. Protein product: CASSSQGANTEAFF.